This T cell receptor (beta chain) was recovered during a study of cytomegalovirus exposure and HLA in healthy donors. Study observations and caveats: A prior analysis recorded that most TCR beta V segments were productive about 87% or about 30% of the time. Other equally common chains were less clonally expanded than HLA-associated TCR beta chains, a later analysis showed. Associated with cytomegalovirus, according to the listing, were around 160 TCR beta chains.

The PCR used 60 Vbeta and 13 Jbeta primers. TCRdb's table, derived via immunoSEQ multiplex PCR, lists solely in-frame clones and lacks some. The sample includes fewer than 150,000 clones, 82% of them seen just once. A remark on this clone: Its specificity is unknown.

At sampling all donors were nominally healthy, likely with unrecorded immune exposures. The CDR3 runs to 12 residues. V lost 8 bases and J lost 4, with 12 bases in between. Germline-derived CDR1 and CDR2 are MGHDK and SYGVNS. This chain joins TRBV25-1 and TRBJ2-7; maybe TRBD1 (5 bases). The source material was PBMCs. The sequence came from a woman aged 18 to 35 in good health and CMV-seronegative. CDR3 in amino acids: CASADSVYEQYF. The CDR3 coding sequence is TGTGCCAGCGCTGACAGCGTTTACGAGCAGTACTTC.